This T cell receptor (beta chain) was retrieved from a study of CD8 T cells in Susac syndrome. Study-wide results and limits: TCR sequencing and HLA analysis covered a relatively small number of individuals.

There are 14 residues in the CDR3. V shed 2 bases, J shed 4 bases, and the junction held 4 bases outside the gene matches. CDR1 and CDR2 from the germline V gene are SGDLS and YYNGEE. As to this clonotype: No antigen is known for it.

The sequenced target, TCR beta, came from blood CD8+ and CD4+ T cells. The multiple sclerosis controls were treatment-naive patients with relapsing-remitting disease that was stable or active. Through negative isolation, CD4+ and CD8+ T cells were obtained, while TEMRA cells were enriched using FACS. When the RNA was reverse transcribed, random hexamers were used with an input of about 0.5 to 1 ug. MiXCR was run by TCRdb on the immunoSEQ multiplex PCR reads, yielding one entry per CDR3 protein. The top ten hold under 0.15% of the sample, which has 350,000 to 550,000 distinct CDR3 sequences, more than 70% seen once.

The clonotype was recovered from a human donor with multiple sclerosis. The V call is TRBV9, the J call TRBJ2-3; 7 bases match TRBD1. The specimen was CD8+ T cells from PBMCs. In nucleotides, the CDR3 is TGTGCCAGCAGCGTCGAGGGGGCGGCAGATACGCAGTATTTT. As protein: CASSVEGAADTQYF.